Following are 12 T cell receptor beta chains from one sample sequenced in a study of cytomegalovirus exposure and HLA in healthy donors. The PCR ran on 60 Vbeta and 13 Jbeta primers. Here immunoSEQ multiplex PCR was the method, and the copy in TCRdb shows in-frame clones only, minus some. The profile covers about 130,000 clones, with around four fifths appearing a single time and 5% to 6% taken by the ten largest. The sequenced material came from PBMCs. The receptors stem from a man aged 25-45 years in good health and CMV-seronegative.

The chain combines TRBV6-4 with TRBJ2-3, with 11 nucleotides matching TRBD2. The CDR3 covers 15 residues. The junction had 11 bases not matched to a gene; V was cut back by 3 bases and J by 12 bases. Germline CDR1 MRHNA, CDR2 SNTAGT. CDR3 sequence (DNA): TGTGCCAGCAGTGATCAAAGGACTAGCGGGCCCCGTCAGTATTTT. Protein product: CASSDQRTSGPRQYF.

This clone turned up a few times. This chain links TRBV29-1 with TRBJ2-1, with a tentative D call TRBD1 (6 bases). The CDR3 has 13 amino acids. Germline V lookup: CDR1 SQVTM, CDR2 ANQGSEA. Deletions cut 4 bases from V and 4 bases from J, with 11 bases between. CDR3 protein: CSVALGGYNEQFF. The CDR3 DNA reads as TGCAGCGTTGCGTTAGGGGGATACAATGAGCAGTTCTTC.

The table lists this clone with a count of one. This chain links TRBV15 with TRBJ2-1; 8 bases fit TRBD2. Looked up from germline, CDR1 is LNHNV and CDR2 is YYDKDF (reference sequence). V dropped 0 bases and J dropped 9; count of bases not matched to a gene: 4. The CDR3 consists of 14 residues. This CDR3 is CATSRDGRGPEQFF. CDR3 nucleotide sequence: TGTGCCACCAGCAGAGACGGGAGGGGCCCTGAGCAGTTCTTC. Complete variable domain (other parts from reference TRBV15 and TRBJ2-1): DAMVIQNPRYQVTQFGKPVTLSCSQTLNHNVMYWYQQKSSQAPKLLFHYYDKDFNNEADTPDNFQSRRPNTSFCFLDIRSPGLGDTAMYLCATSRDGRGPEQFFGPGTRLTVL.

V usage is TRBV13 and J usage is TRBJ2-3; perhaps TRBD2 as D (6 bases). Deletions cut 2 bases from V and 6 bases from J, with 18 bases between. Germline loops: CDR1 PRHDT, CDR2 FYEKMQ (reference sequence). The CDR3 sequence is 16 residues long. CDR3 residues: CASSLWVAGQQDTQYF. CDR3 in DNA: TGTGCCAGCAGCTTATGGGTCGCGGGGCAGCAGGATACGCAGTATTTT.

This sequence joins TRBV11-2 and TRBJ2-7; possible D gene TRBD2, 5 bases. CDR1 and CDR2 from the germline V gene are SGHAT and FQNNGV. The ends were cut back, 6 bases at V and 0 bases at J, with 12 bases in the middle. The CDR3 length is 14 residues. The CDR3, as DNA: TGTGCCAGCAGTTCCGACTATAGCTCCTACGAGCAGTACTTC. It specifies CASSSDYSSYEQYF.

This clone was recorded once. The chain employs TRBV6-1 and TRBJ2-5; 7 nucleotides align to TRBD1. Germline CDR1 is MNHNS and CDR2 is SASEGT. The CDR3 covers 13 residues. With V trimmed by 6 bases and J by 1 base, 2 bases remained unmatched. The CDR3 protein is CASRGQLQETQYF. CDR3 nucleotide sequence: TGTGCCAGCAGGGGACAGCTCCAAGAGACCCAGTACTTC.

The chain employs TRBV30 and TRBJ2-3, with a weak D call TRBD2 (6 bases). The CDR3 totals 14 residues. From germline, CDR1 is GTSNPN and CDR2 SVGIG (reference sequence). Trimming stripped 0 bases from V and 2 bases from J, with 9 bases between. CDR3 sequence reads: CAWSVLGLTDTQYF. The CDR3 DNA reads as TGTGCCTGGAGTGTGTTGGGACTCACAGATACGCAGTATTTT. Drawing the rest from reference TRBV30 and TRBJ2-3, the complete variable domain is SQTIHQWPATLVQPVGSPLSLECTVEGTSNPNLYWYRQAAGRGLQLLFYSVGIGQISSEVPQNLSASRPQDRQFILSSKKLLLSDSGFYLCAWSVLGLTDTQYFGPGTRLTVL.

The chain couples TRBV2 to TRBJ2-3; D remains unclear. The length of the CDR3 is 10 residues. Germline CDR1 reads SNHLY; CDR2 reads FYNNEI. V dropped 11 bases and J dropped 1 base, with 4 bases sitting between them. CDR3 DNA: TGTGCCCAGGGCACAGATACGCAGTATTTT. Translation: CAQGTDTQYF.

The V and J genes are TRBV19 and TRBJ1-2, with a possible D match to TRBD1 (6 bases). The germline V and J ends were trimmed by 3 bases and 7 bases, with 18 bases remaining between them. Germline values: CDR1 LNHDA, CDR2 SQIVND (reference sequence). The length of the CDR3 is 15 residues. The CDR3 coding sequence is TGTGCCAGTAGTATCTCACAGGGACGGTCGGGTGGCTACACCTTC. Its translation is CASSISQGRSGGYTF.

This chain joins TRBV19 and TRBJ2-5; D gene unclear. The CDR3 covers 14 residues. The germline V gene has CDR1 LNHDA and CDR2 SQIVND (reference sequence). The ends were cut back, 1 base at V and 7 bases at J, with 13 bases in the middle. The CDR3 bases are TGTGCCAGTAGTATAGGCGGAATGGAAGGGACCCAGTACTTC. Its translation is CASSIGGMEGTQYF.

This rearrangement joins TRBV6-1 to TRBJ2-5; 8 nucleotides align to TRBD1. CDR1 and CDR2 (germline): MNHNS, SASEGT. This CDR3 contains 13 residues. The ends lost 8 bases at V and 2 bases at J; junction bases unmatched: 4. In nucleotides, the CDR3 is TGTGCCAGCGGCAGGGGGCTTCAAGAGACCCAGTACTTC. This encodes CASGRGLQETQYF.

The chain recombines TRBV6-5 with TRBJ1-2; TRBD1 matches at 7 bases. The V and J ends lost 2 bases and 4 bases, in that order; junction bases with no gene match: 7. Germline CDR1 is MNHEY and CDR2 is SVGAGI. The CDR3 has 15 residues. CDR3 sequence: CASSYEGTEGYGYTF. The CDR3 coding sequence is TGTGCCAGCAGTTACGAAGGGACAGAGGGCTATGGCTACACCTTC.